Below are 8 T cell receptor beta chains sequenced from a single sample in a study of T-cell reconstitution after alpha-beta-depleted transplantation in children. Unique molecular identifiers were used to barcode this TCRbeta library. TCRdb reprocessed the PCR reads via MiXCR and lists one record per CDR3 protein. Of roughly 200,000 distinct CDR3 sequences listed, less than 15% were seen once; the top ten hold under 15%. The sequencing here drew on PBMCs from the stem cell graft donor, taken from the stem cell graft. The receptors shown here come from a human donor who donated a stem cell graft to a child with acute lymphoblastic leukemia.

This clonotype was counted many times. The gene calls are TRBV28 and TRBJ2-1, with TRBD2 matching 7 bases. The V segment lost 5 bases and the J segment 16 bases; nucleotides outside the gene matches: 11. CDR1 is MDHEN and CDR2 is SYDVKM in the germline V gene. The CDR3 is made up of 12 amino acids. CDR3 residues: CASSSGTPLQFF. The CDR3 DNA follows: TGTGCCAGCAGTAGCGGGACTCCCCTGCAATTCTTC.

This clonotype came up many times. The CDR3 region is CASGSEGEAFF. The CDR3 region has the DNA TGTGCCAGCGGCTCCGAGGGAGAAGCTTTCTTT. The rearrangement joins TRBV27 to TRBJ1-1; no clear D. The CDR3 spans 11 residues. V was shortened by 8 bases and J by 8 bases, with 12 bases between the two germline ends. The germline CDR1 and CDR2 sequences are MNHEY and SMNVEV (reference sequence).

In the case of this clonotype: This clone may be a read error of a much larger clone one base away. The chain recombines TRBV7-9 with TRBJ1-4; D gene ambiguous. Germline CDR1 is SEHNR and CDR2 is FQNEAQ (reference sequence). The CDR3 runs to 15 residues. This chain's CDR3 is CASSLFSATNEILFF. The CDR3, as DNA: TGTGCCAGCAGCTTATTTTCCGCAACTAATGAAATACTGTTTTTT.

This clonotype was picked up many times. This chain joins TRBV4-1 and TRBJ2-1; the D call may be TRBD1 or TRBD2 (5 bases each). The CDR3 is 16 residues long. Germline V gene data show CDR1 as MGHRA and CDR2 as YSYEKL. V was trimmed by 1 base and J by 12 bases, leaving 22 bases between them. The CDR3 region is CASSQAGRGRRGAQFF. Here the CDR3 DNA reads TGCGCCAGCAGCCAAGCGGGAAGGGGTCGTCGTGGGGCGCAGTTCTTC.

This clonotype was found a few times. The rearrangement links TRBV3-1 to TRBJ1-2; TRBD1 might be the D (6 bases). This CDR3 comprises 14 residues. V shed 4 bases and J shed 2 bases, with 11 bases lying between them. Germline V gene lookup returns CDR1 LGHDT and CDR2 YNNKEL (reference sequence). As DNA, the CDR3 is TGTGCCAGCAGCCCGCGGACAGCGAACTATGGCTACACCTTC. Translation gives CASSPRTANYGYTF.

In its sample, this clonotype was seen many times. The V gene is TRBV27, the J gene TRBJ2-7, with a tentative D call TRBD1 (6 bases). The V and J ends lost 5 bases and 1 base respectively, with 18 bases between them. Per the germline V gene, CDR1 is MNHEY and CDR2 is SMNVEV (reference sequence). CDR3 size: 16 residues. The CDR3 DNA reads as TGTGCCAGCAGTCCCCTGCTCACAGGGAAATCCTACGAGCAGTACTTC. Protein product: CASSPLLTGKSYEQYF.

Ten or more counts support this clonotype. The CDR3 coding sequence is TGTGCCAGCAGCTTAGATCTGGACACTGGAAACACCATATATTTT. Protein: CASSLDLDTGNTIYF. The rearrangement joins TRBV7-9 to TRBJ1-3, with a weak D call TRBD1 (5 bases). V was shortened by 1 base and J by 2 bases, with 9 bases between the two germline ends. The germline V gene has CDR1 SEHNR and CDR2 FQNEAQ (reference sequence). The CDR3 has 15 amino acids. The variable domain in full, with the rest retrieved from reference TRBV7-9 and TRBJ1-3, is DTGVSQNPRHKITKRGQNVTFRCDPISEHNRLYWYRQTLGQGPEFLTYFQNEAQLEKSRLLSDRFSAERPKGSFSTLEIQRTEQGDSAMYLCASSLDLDTGNTIYFGEGSWLTVV.

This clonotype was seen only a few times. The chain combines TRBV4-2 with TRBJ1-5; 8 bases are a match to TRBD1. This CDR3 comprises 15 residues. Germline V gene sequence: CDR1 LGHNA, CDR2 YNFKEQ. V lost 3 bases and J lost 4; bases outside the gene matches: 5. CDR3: CASSQLTGANQPQHF. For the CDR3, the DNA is TGTGCCAGCAGCCAGTTGACAGGGGCAAATCAGCCCCAGCATTTT.